This T cell receptor (beta chain) emerged from a study of blood T cell repertoires in COVID-19. This CDR3 has 18 residues. The V and J ends lost 5 bases and 0 bases, in that order; junction bases with no gene match: 12. CDR1 is SGHVS and CDR2 is FNYEAQ in the germline V gene. Only in-frame clones appear in the TCRdb table, and some are missing; sequencing was by immunoSEQ multiplex PCR. The table has about 200,000 clones, around 87% seen once. In this sample, this clone is large (0.1 to 1%). The specimen was peripheral blood. The receptor was isolated from a man aged 55 to 70 with acute or convalescent COVID-19. This chain connects TRBV7-6 to TRBJ2-5, with 10 positions matching TRBD1. CDR3 region: CASSPGQGWLKYQETQYF. The DNA for the CDR3 is TGTGCCAGCAGCCCGGGACAGGGGTGGCTTAAGTACCAAGAGACCCAGTACTTC.